This entry features one T cell receptor (beta chain) sequence. This clone has more than one count but fewer than ten. Its recognized antigen is unknown. No per-base quality is available; no much larger clone lies one base away. TCRbeta CDR3 regions were amplified from genomic DNA by means of the immunoSEQ Assay, a bias-controlled multiplex PCR. The original pipeline was this. Nucleated cell counts per sample were estimated from amplification of reference gene primers within the assay. To quantify the absolute abundance of each unique TCRbeta CDR3 rearrangement, sequence reads were collapsed and filtered. For each sample, productive Simpson clonality was calculated as the square root of Simpson's diversity index across productive rearrangements. This is the immuneACCESS table as TCRdb keeps it, with only in-frame sequences that have V and J called. A part of the clones is gone; compared with another copy, unresolved V genes explain less than half, and the rest is unexplained. V and J calls and clone size follow that table, whereas D and trimming were derived from the DNA. This sample comprises around 400,000 clones, about 87% of them detected only once. 2% to 2.5% of the sample comes from the top ten.

The germline V gene provides CDR1 SGHVS and CDR2 FQNEAQ. Reading from cysteine to phenylalanine, the CDR3 counts 15 amino acids. Of the read, only the CDR3 DNA is kept; its 45 bases are in frame from base 1. V is trimmed back by 5 bases and J by 4 bases, and the junction contains 11 bases that no gene match accounts for. The sample is drawn from a study of blood T cell repertoires in COVID-19 (dated by TCRdb to the early 2020s). The study in broad terms: Samples from collaborators originated in the United States, Italy and Spain and spanned both the acute and convalescent phases of COVID-19. The material from the prospective study consisted of cDNA or gDNA derived from T cells, B-cell-depleted T cells, or PBMCs. The dataset comprised deeply sampled blood TCRbeta repertoires from subjects exposed to, actively infected with, or recovered from COVID-19. The repertoires were released in a freely available public database meant as a resource for research on the immune response to SARS-CoV-2. Samples were obtained from the ongoing ImmuneRACE study (first 160 participants) and from roughly 1,300 subjects provided by 6 global collaborators. The sample metadata nearly always contained a de-identified subject ID, COVID-19 status, age in years and sex. Where HLA class I and class II types were available, the types were taken from metadata supplied by the sample provider, not from assay-based typing. Here is what the overall study found, with its caveats: The quantity of clinical and demographic metadata differed by source and by participant and was supplied without curation.

One collaborating source in Seattle enrolled patients while the patients were actively infected and followed the patients over time throughout the course of disease. Each collaborating institution followed its own protocols to collect whole blood in K2EDTA tubes. For TCRbeta analysis, collaborators shipped samples as frozen whole blood, isolated PBMCs, or DNA extracted from either of those sample types. The chain is assembled from TRBV7-8 and TRBJ2-7; TRBD2 aligns with 7 central bases. The source of this sequence is a woman aged 60-75 years with COVID-19, enrolled during active disease. The specimen was peripheral blood. CDR3 loop: CASSPGAGVGYEQYF. In nucleotide form, the sequence is TGTGCCAGCAGCCCCGGGGCGGGGGTGGGTTACGAGCAGTACTTC.